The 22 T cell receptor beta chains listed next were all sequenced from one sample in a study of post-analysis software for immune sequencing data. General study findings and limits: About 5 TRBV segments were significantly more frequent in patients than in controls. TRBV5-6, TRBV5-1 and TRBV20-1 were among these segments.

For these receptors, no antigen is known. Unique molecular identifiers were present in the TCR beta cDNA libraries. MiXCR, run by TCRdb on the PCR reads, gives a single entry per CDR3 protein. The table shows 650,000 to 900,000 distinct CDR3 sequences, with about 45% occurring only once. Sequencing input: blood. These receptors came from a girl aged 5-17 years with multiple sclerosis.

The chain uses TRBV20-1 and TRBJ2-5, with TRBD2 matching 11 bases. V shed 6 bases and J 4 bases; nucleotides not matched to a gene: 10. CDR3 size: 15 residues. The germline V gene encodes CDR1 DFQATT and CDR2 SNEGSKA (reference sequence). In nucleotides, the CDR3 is TGCAGTGCACCTGATAGCGGGAGGGCCTCAGAGACCCAGTACTTC. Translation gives CSAPDSGRASETQYF.

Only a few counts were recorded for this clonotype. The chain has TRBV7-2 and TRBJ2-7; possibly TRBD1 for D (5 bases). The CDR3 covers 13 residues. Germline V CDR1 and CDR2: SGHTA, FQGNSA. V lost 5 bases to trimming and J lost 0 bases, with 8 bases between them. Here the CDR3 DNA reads TGTGCCAGCAGCCACGGACACTCCTACGAGCAGTACTTC. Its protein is CASSHGHSYEQYF.

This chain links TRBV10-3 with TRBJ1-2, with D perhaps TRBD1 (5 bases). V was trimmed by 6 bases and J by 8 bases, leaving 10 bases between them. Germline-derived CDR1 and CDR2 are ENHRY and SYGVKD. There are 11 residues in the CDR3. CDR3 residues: CAIRTAEGYTF. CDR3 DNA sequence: TGTGCCATCAGGACAGCGGAGGGCTACACCTTC.

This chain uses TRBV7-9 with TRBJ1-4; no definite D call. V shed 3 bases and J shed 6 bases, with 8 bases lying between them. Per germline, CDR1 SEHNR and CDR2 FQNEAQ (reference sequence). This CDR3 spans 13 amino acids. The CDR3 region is CASSFLPDEKLFF. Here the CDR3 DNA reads TGTGCCAGCAGCTTCCTCCCGGATGAAAAACTGTTTTTT.

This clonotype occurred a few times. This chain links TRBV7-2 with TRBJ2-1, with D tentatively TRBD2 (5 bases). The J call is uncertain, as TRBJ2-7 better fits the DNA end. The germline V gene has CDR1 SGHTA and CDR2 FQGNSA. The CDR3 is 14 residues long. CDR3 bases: TGTGCCAGCAGAAATCTAGCAGTAAAAGGCGAGCAGTACTTC. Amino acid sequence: CASRNLAVKGEQYF.

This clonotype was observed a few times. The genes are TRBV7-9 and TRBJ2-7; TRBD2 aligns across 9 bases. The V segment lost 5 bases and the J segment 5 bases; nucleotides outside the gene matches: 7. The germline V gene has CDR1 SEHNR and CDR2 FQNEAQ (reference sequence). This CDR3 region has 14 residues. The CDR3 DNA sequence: TGTGCCAGCAGCCTGGGTAGCGGGAGCCACGAGCAGTACTTC. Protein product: CASSLGSGSHEQYF.

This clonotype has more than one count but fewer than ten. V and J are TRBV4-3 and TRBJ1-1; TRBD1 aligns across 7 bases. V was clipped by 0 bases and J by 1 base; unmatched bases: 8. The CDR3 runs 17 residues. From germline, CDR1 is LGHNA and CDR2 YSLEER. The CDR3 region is CASSQDNLGQTNTEAFF. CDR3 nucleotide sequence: TGCGCCAGCAGCCAAGATAATCTGGGACAGACGAACACTGAAGCTTTCTTT.

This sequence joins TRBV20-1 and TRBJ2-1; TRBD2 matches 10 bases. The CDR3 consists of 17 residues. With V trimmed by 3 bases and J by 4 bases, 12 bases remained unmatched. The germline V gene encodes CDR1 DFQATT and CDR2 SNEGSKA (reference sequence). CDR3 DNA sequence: TGCAGTGCTAGGGGGACACTAGCGGGATATTCTTACAATGAGCAGTTCTTC. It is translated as CSARGTLAGYSYNEQFF.

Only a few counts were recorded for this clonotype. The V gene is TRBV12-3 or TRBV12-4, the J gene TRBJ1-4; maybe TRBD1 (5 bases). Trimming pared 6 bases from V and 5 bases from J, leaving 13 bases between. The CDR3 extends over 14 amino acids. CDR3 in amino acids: CASSPGTGNEKLFF. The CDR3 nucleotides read TGTGCCAGCAGCCCCGGGACCGGAAATGAAAAACTGTTTTTT.

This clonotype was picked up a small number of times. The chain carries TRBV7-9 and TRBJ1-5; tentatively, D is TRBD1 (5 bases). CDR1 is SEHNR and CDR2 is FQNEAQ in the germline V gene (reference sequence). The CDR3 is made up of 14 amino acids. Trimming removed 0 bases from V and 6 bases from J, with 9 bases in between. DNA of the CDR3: TGTGCCAGCAGCTTAGCGGGGGATCGTCAGCCCCAGCATTTT. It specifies CASSLAGDRQPQHF.

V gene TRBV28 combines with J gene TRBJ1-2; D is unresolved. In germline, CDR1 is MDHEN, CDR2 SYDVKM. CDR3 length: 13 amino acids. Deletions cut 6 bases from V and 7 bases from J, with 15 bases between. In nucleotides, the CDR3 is TGTGCCAGCAGACTAGAGACGGTTTCTGGCTACACCTTC. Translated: CASRLETVSGYTF.

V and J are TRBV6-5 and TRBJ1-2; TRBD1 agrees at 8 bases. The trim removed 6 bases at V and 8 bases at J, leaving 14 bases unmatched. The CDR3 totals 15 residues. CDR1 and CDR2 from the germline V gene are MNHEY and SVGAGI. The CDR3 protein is CASSSLRTGKRGYTF. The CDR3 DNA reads TGTGCCAGCAGCTCTCTCCGGACAGGGAAAAGAGGCTACACCTTC.

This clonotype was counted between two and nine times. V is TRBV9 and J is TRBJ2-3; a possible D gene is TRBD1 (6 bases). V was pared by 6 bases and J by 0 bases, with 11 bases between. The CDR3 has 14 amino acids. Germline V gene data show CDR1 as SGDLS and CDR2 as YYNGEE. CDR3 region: CASTQGPSTDTQYF. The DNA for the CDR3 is TGTGCCAGCACGCAGGGGCCCAGCACAGATACGCAGTATTTT.

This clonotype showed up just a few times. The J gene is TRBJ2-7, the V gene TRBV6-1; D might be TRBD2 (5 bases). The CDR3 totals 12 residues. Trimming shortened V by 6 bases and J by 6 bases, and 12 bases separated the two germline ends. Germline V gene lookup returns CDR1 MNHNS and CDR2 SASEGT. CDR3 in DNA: TGTGCCAGCAGGTTCCTTGAGGGCGAGCAGTACTTC. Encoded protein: CASRFLEGEQYF.

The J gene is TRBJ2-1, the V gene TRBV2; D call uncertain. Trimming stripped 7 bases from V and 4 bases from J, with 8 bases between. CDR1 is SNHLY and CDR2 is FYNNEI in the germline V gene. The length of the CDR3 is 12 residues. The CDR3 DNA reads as TGTGCCAGCAAGGGCGATTACAATGAGCAGTTCTTC. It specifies CASKGDYNEQFF.

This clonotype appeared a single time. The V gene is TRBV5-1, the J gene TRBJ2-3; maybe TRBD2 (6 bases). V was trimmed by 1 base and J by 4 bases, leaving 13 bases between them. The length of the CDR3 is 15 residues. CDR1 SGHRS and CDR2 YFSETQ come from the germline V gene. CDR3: CASSLYGGGADTQYF. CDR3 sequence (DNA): TGCGCCAGCAGCTTGTACGGCGGCGGGGCAGATACGCAGTATTTT.

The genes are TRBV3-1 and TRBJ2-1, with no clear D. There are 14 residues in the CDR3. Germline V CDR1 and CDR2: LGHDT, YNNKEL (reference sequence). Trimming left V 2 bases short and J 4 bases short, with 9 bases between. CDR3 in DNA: TGTGCCAGCAGCCAAAACCCTGGTTACAATGAGCAGTTCTTC. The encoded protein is CASSQNPGYNEQFF.

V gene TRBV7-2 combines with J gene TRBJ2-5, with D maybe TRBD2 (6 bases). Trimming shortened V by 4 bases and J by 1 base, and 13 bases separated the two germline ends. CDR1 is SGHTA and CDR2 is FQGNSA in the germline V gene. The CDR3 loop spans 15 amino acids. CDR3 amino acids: CASSSRLAFQETQYF. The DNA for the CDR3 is TGTGCCAGCAGCTCGCGCCTAGCGTTCCAAGAGACCCAGTACTTC.

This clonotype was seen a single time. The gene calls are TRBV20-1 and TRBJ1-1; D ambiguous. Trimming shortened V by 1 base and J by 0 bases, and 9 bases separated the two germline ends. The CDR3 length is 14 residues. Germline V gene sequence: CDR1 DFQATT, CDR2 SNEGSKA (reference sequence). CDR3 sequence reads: CSARGFPLNTEAFF. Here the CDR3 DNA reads TGCAGTGCTAGAGGTTTCCCCCTGAACACTGAAGCTTTCTTT.

The CDR3 DNA reads as TGTGCCAGCAGCCCCGTCGGGAAGGCGGTGGGTACTGAAGCTTTCTTT. Translation gives CASSPVGKAVGTEAFF. The chain is built from TRBV7-9 and TRBJ1-1; D is ambiguous. V was shortened by 5 bases and J by 5 bases, with 21 bases between the two germline ends. The length of the CDR3 is 16 residues. The germline V gene encodes CDR1 SEHNR and CDR2 FQNEAQ (reference sequence).

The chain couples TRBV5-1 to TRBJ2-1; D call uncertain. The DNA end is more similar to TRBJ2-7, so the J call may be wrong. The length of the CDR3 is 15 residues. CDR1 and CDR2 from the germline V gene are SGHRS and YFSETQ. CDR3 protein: CASSPDFARYNEQYF. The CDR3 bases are TGCGCCAGCAGCCCTGATTTTGCTAGATACAATGAGCAGTACTTC.

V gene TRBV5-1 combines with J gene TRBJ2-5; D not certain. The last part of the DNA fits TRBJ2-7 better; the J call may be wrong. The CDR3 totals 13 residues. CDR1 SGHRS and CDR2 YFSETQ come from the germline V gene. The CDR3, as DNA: TGCGCCAGCAGCTCCAGCACACCCCTCGAGCAGTACTTC. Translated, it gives CASSSSTPLEQYF.